The 16 T cell receptor beta chains given below trace back to one sample, sequenced in a study of shared clonotypes between healthy human individuals. TCRdb's copy holds only in-frame clones and misses some; the assay was immunoSEQ multiplex PCR. Of over 2,000,000 clones in the sample, approximately 92% were seen once. Naive CD8 cells lacked CD45RO, underwent positive selection for CCR7 and left out terminally differentiated effector memory CD45RA+ cells. Sequenced sample: naive CD8+ T cells from PBMCs. These receptors were obtained from a man between 18 and 35 years old in good health. Some clones in this sample may be carry-over from other donors' samples.

The chain links TRBV4-3 to TRBJ2-1; 10 positions agree with TRBD2. Trimming took 4 bases from V and 4 from J; bases not matched to a gene: 7. The CDR3 is 16 residues long. Germline V gives CDR1 LGHNA, CDR2 YSLEER. CDR3 amino acids: CASSPVPLAGYNEQFF. CDR3 DNA: TGCGCCAGCAGCCCTGTCCCACTAGCGGGGTACAATGAGCAGTTCTTC.

The genes are TRBV4-2 and TRBJ2-1; 12 positions match TRBD2. After removal of 4 bases from V and 8 bases from J, the junction contained 9 bases not matched to a gene. The CDR3 spans 16 residues. In germline, CDR1 is LGHNA, CDR2 YNFKEQ. The CDR3 DNA reads as TGTGCCAGCAGCCCTCGGACTAGCGGGGAGGCCTATGAGCAGTTCTTC. Translated, it gives CASSPRTSGEAYEQFF.

The J gene is TRBJ2-7, the V gene TRBV18; no firm D call. V lost 3 bases and J lost 5, with 11 bases in between. The CDR3 extends over 13 amino acids. The germline V gene encodes CDR1 KGHSH and CDR2 LQKENI. CDR3 in DNA: TGTGCCAGCTCACCCCCCTGGCCAAACGAGCAGTACTTC. Protein: CASSPPWPNEQYF.

The chain employs TRBV18 and TRBJ2-7; 7 bases are a match to TRBD1. V lost 3 bases and J lost 0; bases outside the gene matches: 5. Germline CDR1 is KGHSH and CDR2 is LQKENI. The CDR3 consists of 15 residues. This CDR3 reads CASSPPDRSSYEQYF. The CDR3, as DNA: TGTGCCAGCTCACCTCCGGACAGGAGCTCCTACGAGCAGTACTTC.

The gene calls are TRBV9 and TRBJ2-7; a weak D match, TRBD1 (6 bases). The CDR3 loop spans 15 amino acids. Germline V gene data show CDR1 as SGDLS and CDR2 as YYNGEE. Deletions cut 10 bases from V and 1 base from J, with 21 bases between. CDR3 bases: TGTGCCCGACCAACAGGGAAAACCTTATCCTACGAGCAGTACTTC. This gives the protein CARPTGKTLSYEQYF.

With respect to this clone: The sample contains more than one DNA sequence encoding this CDR3. The chain joins TRBV2 to TRBJ2-7; D is ambiguous. This CDR3 spans 12 amino acids. Germline V gene lookup returns CDR1 SNHLY and CDR2 FYNNEI. V was clipped by 1 base and J by 3 bases, with 4 bases between them. In nucleotides, the CDR3 is TGTGCCAGCAGTGAAGGGGGCTACGAGCAGTACTTC. Translating it yields CASSEGGYEQYF.

This rearrangement joins TRBV28 to TRBJ2-7; D might be TRBD1 (5 bases). This CDR3 region has 14 residues. The V end was cut by 3 bases, the J end by 3 bases, with 12 bases between. Germline V gives CDR1 MDHEN, CDR2 SYDVKM. CDR3 in DNA: TGTGCCAGCAGTTTTGGGGCCTTAGGCTACGAGCAGTACTTC. It specifies CASSFGALGYEQYF.

The rearrangement joins TRBV29-1 to TRBJ2-5, with D perhaps TRBD1 (6 bases). The V end was cut by 0 bases, the J end by 2 bases, with 10 bases between. The CDR3 length is 14 residues. CDR1 is SQVTM, CDR2 ANQGSEA, per germline. CDR3 residues: CSVEDRTEQETQYF. For the CDR3, the DNA is TGCAGCGTTGAAGACAGGACAGAGCAAGAGACCCAGTACTTC.

In DNA, the CDR3 is TGTGCCTGGCTCCGCGACCCCTACAATGAGCAGTTCTTC. Translated: CAWLRDPYNEQFF. The rearrangement links TRBV30 to TRBJ2-1; D remains ambiguous. V shed 5 bases and J shed 2 bases, with 10 bases lying between them. Germline V CDR1 and CDR2: GTSNPN, SVGIG (reference sequence). The CDR3 has 13 residues.

J is TRBJ2-1 and V is TRBV9; no definite D call. The CDR3 totals 12 residues. Trimming took 4 bases from V and 8 from J, leaving 10 bases between them. Germline assignment: CDR1 SGDLS and CDR2 YYNGEE. The CDR3 DNA is TGTGCCAGCAGCCCTCTGGTGGATGAGCAGTTCTTC. Translation gives CASSPLVDEQFF.

The J gene is TRBJ2-1, the V gene TRBV6-5; D gene uncertain. With 0 bases removed from V and 4 bases from J, the gap between germline ends came to 7 bases. Germline V gene data show CDR1 as MNHEY and CDR2 as SVGAGI. The length of the CDR3 is 14 residues. Written as DNA, the CDR3 is TGTGCCAGCAGTTACTCGATTGGGTACAATGAGCAGTTCTTC. Translation gives CASSYSIGYNEQFF.

The rearrangement joins TRBV6-1 to TRBJ2-3; the match to TRBD1 covers 7 bases. J gave up 1 base and V 4 bases, and 20 bases lay outside the gene matches. This CDR3 is built from 20 residues. Germline CDR1 is MNHNS and CDR2 is SASEGT. CDR3 DNA sequence: TGTGCCAGCAGTGCGACATCACCCGGGACAGCATGGCTAGGCACAGATACGCAGTATTTT. This encodes CASSATSPGTAWLGTDTQYF.

On this clone itself: Different DNA sequences within this sample yield the same CDR3. The chain uses TRBV27 and TRBJ2-2; D gene uncertain. Trimming pared 6 bases from V and 6 bases from J, leaving 8 bases between. The germline V gene has CDR1 MNHEY and CDR2 SMNVEV (reference sequence). The CDR3 has 12 residues. CDR3 region: CASSLIPGELFF. The CDR3 DNA is TGTGCCAGCAGCCTGATCCCCGGGGAGCTGTTTTTT.

The chain uses TRBV11-3 and TRBJ2-7; TRBD1 is a possible D gene (8 bases). The ends were cut back, 5 bases at V and 6 bases at J, with 17 bases in the middle. This CDR3 is built from 14 residues. Germline loops: CDR1 SGHNT, CDR2 YENEEA. The CDR3 DNA is TGTGCCAGCAGCCCCAGACAGGGGAGGGGCGAGCAGTACTTC. Its translation: CASSPRQGRGEQYF.

This rearrangement joins TRBV5-8 to TRBJ2-4, with unresolved D. CDR3 size: 13 residues. The germline gives CDR1 SGHTS, CDR2 YDEGEE. Trimming took 4 bases from V and 4 from J, leaving 9 bases between them. CDR3 bases: TGTGCCAGCAGCCGCCTTGAGAAAAACATTCAGTACTTC. It yields the protein CASSRLEKNIQYF.

The chain carries TRBV18 and TRBJ1-2; the D is unclear. Per germline, CDR1 KGHSH and CDR2 LQKENI. The CDR3 runs 12 residues. Trimming took 3 bases from V and 7 from J, leaving 9 bases between them. In DNA form, the CDR3 reads TGTGCCAGCTCACCCGAGGTCGGTGGCTACACCTTC. It specifies CASSPEVGGYTF.